Described below is a single T cell receptor (beta chain) sequence and its context. TCRdb's copy holds only in-frame clones and misses some; the assay was immunoSEQ multiplex PCR. This table has fewer than 250,000 clones, just over 90% appearing once. The V gene end was trimmed by 6 bases and the J gene end by 6 bases; junction bases not matched to a gene: 4. The germline V gene encodes CDR1 MNHEY and CDR2 SVGAGI. The CDR3 consists of 14 residues. These data come from a study of blood T cell repertoires in COVID-19. Study in general: Sources were T cells, B-cell-depleted T cells, or PBMCs; the material itself was cDNA or gDNA.

Material for sequencing was peripheral blood. This chain connects TRBV6-5 to TRBJ2-7; 14 bases agree with TRBD2. This sequence was found in a man aged 25-40 years with acute or convalescent COVID-19. CDR3 sequence (DNA): TGTGCCAGCAGATTGGGGACTAGCGGGGGCGAGCAGTACTTC. This encodes CASRLGTSGGEQYF.